The 18 T cell receptor beta chains presented below share a single source sample, sequenced in a study of beta chain features in type 1 diabetes. What was sequenced were expressed TCRB transcripts, since all of the isolated RNA had been reverse transcribed. Assay used: immunoSEQ multiplex PCR; TCRdb lists only in-frame clones, some missing. The table records around 350,000 clones, around 12% of them present only once. Material for sequencing was naive CD4+ T cells from blood. The receptors were sampled from a young man in good health.

This clone appeared a single time. The chain uses TRBV7-9 and TRBJ1-6, with D maybe TRBD1 (5 bases). V dropped 4 bases and J dropped 0 bases, with 10 bases sitting between them. Germline V CDR1 and CDR2: SEHNR, FQNEAQ (reference sequence). The CDR3 totals 16 residues. CDR3 sequence (DNA): TGTGCCAGCAGCTCGCAGGACATCTCCTATAATTCACCCCTCCACTTT. Translated, it gives CASSSQDISYNSPLHF.

This clone was seen only a few times. The gene calls are TRBV19 and TRBJ2-1; D uncertain. Trimming shortened V by 3 bases and J by 0 bases, and 12 bases separated the two germline ends. This CDR3 comprises 16 residues. CDR1 LNHDA and CDR2 SQIVND come from the germline V gene (reference sequence). CDR3 nucleotides: TGTGCCAGTAGTATGGTAGAAACGAGCTCCTACAATGAGCAGTTCTTC. Amino acid sequence: CASSMVETSSYNEQFF.

The chain combines TRBV7-9 with TRBJ1-4; TRBD1 might be the D (5 bases). V was pared by 1 base and J by 8 bases, with 11 bases between. CDR1 and CDR2 from the germline V gene are SEHNR and FQNEAQ (reference sequence). This CDR3 spans 14 amino acids. For the CDR3, the DNA is TGTGCCAGCAGCTTAGTCGAGGAGGGGGAAAAACTGTTTTTT. This sequence encodes CASSLVEEGEKLFF.

V usage is TRBV5-5 and J usage is TRBJ2-1; the D gene is possibly TRBD1 (5 bases). The CDR3 has 15 residues. Germline V lookup: CDR1 SGHKS, CDR2 YYEKEE (reference sequence). V was cut by 4 bases and J by 5 bases, with 16 bases left in between. The CDR3 DNA sequence: TGTGCCAGCAGCCGTGGGGCTAGTAGAGACAATGAGCAGTTCTTC. Protein sequence: CASSRGASRDNEQFF. Supplemented by reference TRBV5-5 and TRBJ2-1, the full variable domain reads DAGVTQSPTHLIKTRGQQVTLRCSPISGHKSVSWYQQVLGQGPQFIFQYYEKEERGRGNFPDRFSARQFPNYSSELNVNALLLGDSALYLCASSRGASRDNEQFFGPGTRLTVL.

This clone came up a few times. The V and J genes are TRBV19 and TRBJ1-1; possibly TRBD1 for D (6 bases). Per germline, CDR1 LNHDA and CDR2 SQIVND (reference sequence). The V end was cut by 5 bases, the J end by 0 bases, with 13 bases between. The CDR3 is 15 residues long. The CDR3 coding sequence is TGTGCCAGTAGTTCGTCAGGGGACATGAACACTGAAGCTTTCTTT. This codes for CASSSSGDMNTEAFF. The full variable domain, completed using reference TRBV19 and TRBJ1-1, is DGGITQSPKYLFRKEGQNVTLSCEQNLNHDAMYWYRQDPGQGLRLIYYSQIVNDFQKGDIAEGYSVSREKKESFPLTVTSAQKNPTAFYLCASSSSGDMNTEAFFGQGTRLTVV.

The CDR3 DNA is TGTGCCAGCAGCCAAGGGGTCTCTGGAAACACCATATATTTT. Its translation: CASSQGVSGNTIYF. The V gene is TRBV6-5, the J gene TRBJ1-3, with a possible D match to TRBD1 (5 bases). V gave up 6 bases and J gave up 0 bases, with 9 bases separating them. Germline assignment: CDR1 MNHEY and CDR2 SVGAGI. CDR3 size: 14 residues.

V is TRBV10-1 and J is TRBJ1-2; D may be TRBD1 (5 bases). Germline CDR1 is WNHNN and CDR2 is SYGVQD (reference sequence). The CDR3 loop spans 12 amino acids. Trimming cost V 2 bases and J 7 bases, with 8 bases left between them. The CDR3 sequence is CASSEMTVGYTF. The DNA of the CDR3 is TGCGCCAGCAGTGAGATGACAGTTGGCTACACCTTC.

This clone has more than one count but fewer than ten. The rearrangement links TRBV18 to TRBJ2-7; 9 nucleotides match TRBD2. V dropped 1 base and J dropped 4; count of bases not matched to a gene: 11. The CDR3 loop spans 17 amino acids. Germline values: CDR1 KGHSH, CDR2 LQKENI. As DNA, the CDR3 is TGTGCCAGCTCACCACAGGGGAATAGCGGGAGTGCGTACGAGCAGTACTTC. Protein sequence: CASSPQGNSGSAYEQYF.

This chain links TRBV10-3 with TRBJ2-7; 10 nucleotides agree with TRBD1. Germline CDR1 ENHRY, CDR2 SYGVKD. J was trimmed by 3 bases and V by 10 bases; bases with no gene match: 12. The CDR3 loop spans 15 amino acids. The CDR3 region is CATYRPGQGRYEQYF. The DNA of the CDR3 is TGTGCCACCTATAGACCGGGACAGGGGCGCTACGAGCAGTACTTC.

The rearrangement uses TRBV29-1 and TRBJ1-1, with 8 positions matching TRBD1. The germline V gene encodes CDR1 SQVTM and CDR2 ANQGSEA. This CDR3 region has 10 residues. The trim removed 7 bases at V and 8 bases at J, leaving 3 bases unmatched. The CDR3 sequence is CSAGTGEAFF. The CDR3 DNA sequence: TGCAGCGCTGGGACAGGCGAAGCTTTCTTT.

The chain carries TRBV7-2 and TRBJ2-2, with a tentative D call TRBD1 (5 bases). This CDR3 is built from 15 residues. CDR1 and CDR2 from the germline V gene are SGHTA and FQGNSA. V lost 5 bases and J lost 3, with 13 bases in between. CDR3 nucleotide sequence: TGTGCCAGCAGCAAAAGCAGGGTCGACACCGGGGAGCTGTTTTTT. This gives the protein CASSKSRVDTGELFF.

The rearrangement uses TRBV9 and TRBJ1-1; possible D gene TRBD1, 6 bases. V gave up 1 base and J gave up 6 bases, with 13 bases separating them. CDR1 and CDR2 from the germline V gene are SGDLS and YYNGEE. The CDR3 loop spans 14 amino acids. The CDR3 loop reads CASSVTYRAAEAFF. The CDR3 DNA reads as TGTGCCAGCAGCGTAACATACAGGGCTGCTGAAGCTTTCTTT.

The V call is TRBV7-3, the J call TRBJ2-6; D uncertain. Looked up from germline, CDR1 is SGHTA and CDR2 is FQGTGA. Trimming stripped 2 bases from V and 0 bases from J, with 5 bases between. The CDR3 spans 15 residues. The CDR3 DNA follows: TGTGCCAGCAGCTTACTCTCCTCTGGGGCCAACGTCCTGACTTTC. Translated: CASSLLSSGANVLTF.

This clone occurred a few times. This rearrangement joins TRBV4-3 to TRBJ2-5; TRBD2 aligns across 9 bases. Germline lookup yields CDR1 LGHNA and CDR2 YSLEER. The CDR3 loop spans 14 amino acids. V was clipped by 5 bases and J by 1 base; unmatched bases: 2. The CDR3 spells CASSYSGGQETQYF. The CDR3 coding sequence is TGCGCCAGCAGCTATAGCGGGGGCCAAGAGACCCAGTACTTC.

This clone was seen a handful of times. This chain links TRBV15 with TRBJ2-7, with 8 bases lining up with TRBD1. The junction had 5 bases not matched to a gene; V was cut back by 2 bases and J by 5 bases. The CDR3 length is 14 residues. The germline V gene has CDR1 LNHNV and CDR2 YYDKDF (reference sequence). CDR3 residues: CATSRRTGLDEQYF. The CDR3 bases are TGTGCCACCAGCAGAAGGACAGGGCTGGACGAGCAGTACTTC.

The CDR3 sequence: CASSTNDRVDTGELFF. Written as DNA, the CDR3 is TGTGCCAGTAGTACCAATGACAGGGTGGACACCGGGGAGCTGTTTTTT. This chain uses TRBV19 with TRBJ2-2; 7 bases are shared with TRBD1. V dropped 4 bases and J dropped 3; count of bases not matched to a gene: 8. The CDR3 spans 16 residues. Germline-derived CDR1 and CDR2 are LNHDA and SQIVND (reference sequence).

This clone occurred a few times. The chain couples TRBV5-4 to TRBJ2-1; TRBD2 agrees at 8 bases. Trimming removed 7 bases from V and 2 bases from J; junction bases left unmatched: 8. The CDR3 sequence is 15 residues long. CDR1 is SGHNT and CDR2 is YYREEE in the germline V gene (reference sequence). The CDR3 nucleotides are TGTGCCAGCCTCAGAAGCGGGAGACCCTACAATGAGCAGTTCTTC. It encodes CASLRSGRPYNEQFF.

V and J are TRBV7-9 and TRBJ1-1; possibly TRBD1 for D (6 bases). The germline gives CDR1 SEHNR, CDR2 FQNEAQ (reference sequence). The CDR3 runs 13 residues. V gave up 6 bases and J gave up 3 bases, with 11 bases separating them. The CDR3 nucleotides are TGTGCCAGCAGAGAACAGGGAGACACTGAAGCTTTCTTT. It translates to CASREQGDTEAFF.